These 5 T cell receptor beta chains came from one sample sequenced in a study of T cell responses to AZD1222 COVID-19 vaccine. Some clones are missing from TCRdb's copy, which holds only in-frame ones; the method was immunoSEQ multiplex PCR. The sample includes roughly 150,000 clones, about nine tenths of them seen just once. The sample was peripheral blood, taken on day 0 of AZD1222 vaccination. These receptors were collected from an adult in good health.

The chain couples TRBV5-6 to TRBJ2-7; D remains unclear. The CDR3 runs to 13 residues. CDR1 is SGHDT, CDR2 YYEEEE, per germline. Trimming removed 2 bases from V and 7 bases from J, with 13 bases in between. In DNA form, the CDR3 reads TGTGCCAGCAGCTTTTTAGGGCGTAGAGAGCAGTACTTC. It codes for CASSFLGRREQYF.

The rearrangement joins TRBV28 to TRBJ1-2, with D possibly being TRBD1 (6 bases). The CDR3 is made up of 15 amino acids. Germline CDR1 and CDR2: MDHEN and SYDVKM. V was shortened by 5 bases and J by 7 bases, with 20 bases between the two germline ends. CDR3 loop: CASSLPGRGTAGYTF. The CDR3 nucleotides read TGTGCCAGCAGTCTTCCTGGGAGGGGGACGGCTGGCTACACCTTC.

This clone was observed a single time. V and J are TRBV6-5 and TRBJ1-5; maybe TRBD1 (5 bases). Germline CDR1 is MNHEY and CDR2 is SVGAGI. The CDR3 spans 13 residues. Trimming took off 6 bases at V and 2 bases at J, with 8 bases between the two ends. The CDR3 loop reads CASRGRGNQPQHF. The CDR3, as DNA: TGTGCCAGCAGGGGACGGGGCAATCAGCCCCAGCATTTT.

This clone was observed a single time. The CDR3 sequence is CASSLEGGLFTQHF. The CDR3 region has the DNA TGTGCCAGCAGCTTAGAGGGGGGACTTTTCACCCAGCATTTT. This chain uses TRBV7-2 with TRBJ1-5; a possible D gene is TRBD1 (6 bases). Per the germline V gene, CDR1 is SGHTA and CDR2 is FQGNSA. V was shortened by 1 base and J by 11 bases, with 15 bases between the two germline ends. The CDR3 extends over 14 amino acids.

The chain uses TRBV6-5 and TRBJ1-4; D might be TRBD1 (5 bases). The germline CDR1 and CDR2 sequences are MNHEY and SVGAGI. V lost 6 bases and J 5 bases, leaving 10 bases between the germline ends. This CDR3 spans 13 amino acids. CDR3 residues: CASRGHSNEKLFF. The CDR3 DNA follows: TGTGCCAGCAGAGGACATTCCAATGAAAAACTGTTTTTT.